A selection of T cell receptor beta chains follows, all from one sample in a study of response to subunit inactivated influenza vaccine. TCRdb re-analysed the RT-PCR reads in MiXCR, keeping a single row per CDR3 protein. The sample holds 500,000 to 550,000 distinct CDR3 sequences, roughly a quarter seen once. The sample was also reused in another study, on T cells expressing NK-cell markers.

This specimen was CD4+ T cells sorted from PBMCs, taken 11 to 12 days after vaccination. Source of these receptors: a man in his fifties or sixties who received an inactivated influenza vaccine. CDR3s include the opening cysteine and the closing phenylalanine or tryptophan.

j_gene: TRBJ1-2
v_gene: TRBV7-2
CDR3aa: CASSLDLAGNYGYTF

j_gene: TRBJ2-4
v_gene: TRBV20-1
CDR3aa: CSARGARGLSELAKNIQYF

j_gene: TRBJ2-3
v_gene: TRBV7-6
CDR3aa: CASSLVLAGGIADTQYF

j_gene: TRBJ2-3
v_gene: TRBV7-6
CDR3aa: CARGHTQYF

j_gene: TRBJ2-5
v_gene: TRBV6-5
CDR3aa: CASSNPRQGSETQYF

j_gene: TRBJ2-5
v_gene: TRBV29-1
CDR3aa: CSARQGKETQYF

j_gene: TRBJ2-7
v_gene: TRBV6-1
CDR3aa: CASSETSGVLYF

j_gene: TRBJ1-2
v_gene: TRBV10-3
CDR3aa: CATGGGGYTF

j_gene: TRBJ2-1
v_gene: TRBV20-1
CDR3aa: CSAPGRSAYNEQFF

j_gene: TRBJ2-4
v_gene: TRBV20-1
CDR3aa: CSVEGQLAKNIQYF

j_gene: TRBJ2-2
v_gene: TRBV9
CDR3aa: CASSYYRGSGELFF

j_gene: TRBJ2-3
v_gene: TRBV5-5
CDR3aa: CASSDWRRGYTDTQYF

j_gene: TRBJ2-5
v_gene: TRBV20-1
CDR3aa: CSARDNMARETQYF

j_gene: TRBJ2-7
v_gene: TRBV27
CDR3aa: CASSLRGGEQYF

j_gene: TRBJ2-1
v_gene: TRBV28
CDR3aa: CASTAIGRYNEQFF

j_gene: TRBJ2-7
v_gene: TRBV12-3/TRBV12-4
CDR3aa: CASSLVLTGGLYF

j_gene: TRBJ1-1
v_gene: TRBV6-1
CDR3aa: CASSESTGGEEAFF

j_gene: TRBJ1-2
v_gene: TRBV20-1
CDR3aa: CSAMRSRDGYTF

j_gene: TRBJ2-1
v_gene: TRBV20-1
CDR3aa: CSARLAGYNEQFF

j_gene: TRBJ2-3
v_gene: TRBV7-2
CDR3aa: CASSSDGRSTDTQYF

j_gene: TRBJ2-7
v_gene: TRBV2
CDR3aa: CASHGTGGSYEQYF

j_gene: TRBJ2-2
v_gene: TRBV4-1
CDR3aa: CASSQEVFRTGELFF

j_gene: TRBJ2-2
v_gene: TRBV5-1
CDR3aa: CASSSGQDTGELFF

j_gene: TRBJ2-5
v_gene: TRBV11-2
CDR3aa: CASSRRLSGEGQETQYF

j_gene: TRBJ2-2
v_gene: TRBV11-1
CDR3aa: CASSSRRMVTGSTGELFF

j_gene: TRBJ2-5
v_gene: TRBV7-8
CDR3aa: CASSLPGLLETQYF

j_gene: TRBJ2-7
v_gene: TRBV3-1
CDR3aa: CASSTFNEQYF

j_gene: TRBJ2-1
v_gene: TRBV29-1
CDR3aa: CSVDSTGGFNEQFF

j_gene: TRBJ2-1
v_gene: TRBV5-6
CDR3aa: CASSWTGTASYNEQFF

j_gene: TRBJ2-7
v_gene: TRBV11-2
CDR3aa: CASRRMDEQYF

j_gene: TRBJ2-5
v_gene: TRBV6-2/TRBV6-3
CDR3aa: CASSYLTGLRETQYF

j_gene: TRBJ2-7
v_gene: TRBV5-1
CDR3aa: CASSFLGGGTGAYEQYF

j_gene: TRBJ2-3
v_gene: TRBV10-3
CDR3aa: CAISEEPSGTTDTQYF

j_gene: TRBJ2-7
v_gene: TRBV5-1
CDR3aa: CASREGDYEQYF

j_gene: TRBJ1-1
v_gene: TRBV6-6
CDR3aa: CASSYTRDGEAFF

j_gene: TRBJ2-6
v_gene: TRBV18
CDR3aa: CASSPRGDSGANVLTF

j_gene: TRBJ1-5
v_gene: TRBV14
CDR3aa: CASSQAGLNQPQHF

j_gene: TRBJ2-2
v_gene: TRBV30
CDR3aa: CAWSGLAGGELFF

j_gene: TRBJ2-1
v_gene: TRBV27
CDR3aa: CASSLGSGRISNEQFF

j_gene: TRBJ2-1
v_gene: TRBV12-3/TRBV12-4
CDR3aa: CASRLGRLSEQFF

j_gene: TRBJ2-2
v_gene: TRBV6-2/TRBV6-3
CDR3aa: CASRRGQGNTGELFF

j_gene: TRBJ1-4
v_gene: TRBV5-5
CDR3aa: CASRRSAGSTNEKLFF

j_gene: TRBJ1-1
v_gene: TRBV12-3/TRBV12-4
CDR3aa: CASSMGTGTGTVNTEAFF

j_gene: TRBJ1-1
v_gene: TRBV7-9
CDR3aa: CASSLPTGLYTEAFF

j_gene: TRBJ1-1
v_gene: TRBV7-8
CDR3aa: CASSLVGTTGGSTEAFF